This section outlines one T cell receptor (beta chain) sequence together with its context. Other DNA sequences in this specimen translate into the identical CDR3. Controls came from buffy coats of healthy blood donors. The protocol was immunoSEQ multiplex PCR, while the TCRdb copy is restricted to in-frame clones and leaves out a portion. The data contain about 34,000 clones, roughly 71% of them singletons. The sample comes from a study of STAT5B mutations in CD4+ large granular lymphocyte leukemia. V was pared by 0 bases and J by 6 bases, with 7 bases between. There are 13 residues in the CDR3. Germline CDR1 and CDR2: SGHRS and YFSETQ.

The sequencing sample was made of CD4+ T cells from blood buffy coats. The chain joins TRBV5-1 to TRBJ1-5; D is perhaps TRBD1 (5 bases). The clonotype originates from a human donor in good health. CDR3 amino acids: CASSLEGVQPQHF. In DNA, the CDR3 is TGCGCCAGCAGCTTGGAAGGGGTTCAGCCCCAGCATTTT.